The rows below give T cell receptor beta chains drawn from one sample of a study of T cell repertoires in cytomegalovirus infection. One entry per CDR3 protein, called by TCRdb with MiXCR from the reads. Of 200,000 or so distinct CDR3 sequences listed, approximately 19% are singletons. Material: PBMCs. The receptors were sampled from a human donor in good health (CMV status not recorded). Some clones in this sample may be carry-over from other donors' samples. Both conserved end residues are trimmed from each CDR3. The order of the fields is J gene, V gene, CDR3 protein.

J gene: TRBJ2-7; V gene: TRBV7-6; CDR3 protein: ASSSGPLEQY
J gene: TRBJ1-5; V gene: TRBV7-2; CDR3 protein: ASSTANQPQH
J gene: TRBJ1-2; V gene: TRBV27; CDR3 protein: ATKTQLGYT
J gene: TRBJ2-5; V gene: TRBV6-6; CDR3 protein: ASSYPGPGQETQY
J gene: TRBJ1-4; V gene: TRBV5-1; CDR3 protein: ASRNGLSTNEKLF
J gene: TRBJ1-2; V gene: TRBV7-9; CDR3 protein: ASSLDQGSRYGYT
J gene: TRBJ2-3; V gene: TRBV27; CDR3 protein: ASSSETGPTDTQY
J gene: TRBJ2-5; V gene: TRBV6-2/TRBV6-3; CDR3 protein: ASSPQAGEETQY
J gene: TRBJ1-1; V gene: TRBV7-9; CDR3 protein: ASSLGPGRGAF
J gene: TRBJ2-3; V gene: TRBV5-4; CDR3 protein: ASSLEKRGGDTQY
J gene: TRBJ2-7; V gene: TRBV6-5; CDR3 protein: ASSYWVEQY
J gene: TRBJ1-2; V gene: TRBV19; CDR3 protein: ASSIPSTGSGYT
J gene: TRBJ2-2; V gene: TRBV5-1; CDR3 protein: ASRPKTAGSGELF
J gene: TRBJ2-7; V gene: TRBV6-2/TRBV6-3; CDR3 protein: ASRRLAESSYEQY
J gene: TRBJ1-1; V gene: TRBV20-1; CDR3 protein: SAHRQGRTEAF
J gene: TRBJ2-5; V gene: TRBV12-3/TRBV12-4; CDR3 protein: ASSGRLAGEENQY
J gene: TRBJ2-5; V gene: TRBV27; CDR3 protein: ARSPYGGGRETQY
J gene: TRBJ2-1; V gene: TRBV19; CDR3 protein: ASSSGGRSEQF
J gene: TRBJ1-1; V gene: TRBV15; CDR3 protein: ATSRDFVENTEAF
J gene: TRBJ1-1; V gene: TRBV7-3; CDR3 protein: ASSPFARVMNTEAF
J gene: TRBJ2-1; V gene: TRBV7-3; CDR3 protein: ASSFGVYNEQF
J gene: TRBJ2-1; V gene: TRBV6-2/TRBV6-3; CDR3 protein: ASSYVAGISSYNEQF
J gene: TRBJ2-7; V gene: TRBV3-1; CDR3 protein: ASSQQGIIYEQY
J gene: TRBJ2-2; V gene: TRBV7-6; CDR3 protein: ASSHLTGELF
J gene: TRBJ1-2; V gene: TRBV6-6; CDR3 protein: ASSYVGNFYGYT
J gene: TRBJ2-1; V gene: TRBV10-3; CDR3 protein: AISSTGTGFNEQF
J gene: TRBJ1-6; V gene: TRBV5-1; CDR3 protein: ASSSSTNSPLH
J gene: TRBJ2-2; V gene: TRBV19; CDR3 protein: ASSIRKGRRDLGTGELF
J gene: TRBJ2-7; V gene: TRBV5-1; CDR3 protein: ASSLVPGTSDTYEQY
J gene: TRBJ2-3; V gene: TRBV27; CDR3 protein: TSSLAASSTDTQY
J gene: TRBJ2-3; V gene: TRBV2; CDR3 protein: ASSENGSTDTQY
J gene: TRBJ2-5; V gene: TRBV6-2/TRBV6-3; CDR3 protein: ASSYSETQY